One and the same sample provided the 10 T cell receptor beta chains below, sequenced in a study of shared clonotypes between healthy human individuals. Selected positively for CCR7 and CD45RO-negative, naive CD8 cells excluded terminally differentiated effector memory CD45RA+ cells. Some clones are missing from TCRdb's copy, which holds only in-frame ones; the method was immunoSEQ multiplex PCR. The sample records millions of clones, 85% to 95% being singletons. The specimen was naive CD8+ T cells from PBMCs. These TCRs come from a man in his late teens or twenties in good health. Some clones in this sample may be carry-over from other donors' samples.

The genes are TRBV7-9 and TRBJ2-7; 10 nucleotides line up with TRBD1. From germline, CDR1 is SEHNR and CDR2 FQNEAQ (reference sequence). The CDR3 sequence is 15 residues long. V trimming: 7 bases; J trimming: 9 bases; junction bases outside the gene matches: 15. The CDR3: CASNPHGTGEFGQYF. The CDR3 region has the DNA TGTGCCAGCAACCCGCACGGGACAGGGGAATTCGGGCAGTACTTC.

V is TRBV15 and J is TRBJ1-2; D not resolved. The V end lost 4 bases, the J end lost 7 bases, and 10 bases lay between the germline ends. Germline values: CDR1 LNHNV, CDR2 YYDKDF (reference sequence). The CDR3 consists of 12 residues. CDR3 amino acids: CATSNMGGGYTF. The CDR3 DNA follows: TGTGCCACCAGCAATATGGGCGGTGGCTACACCTTC.

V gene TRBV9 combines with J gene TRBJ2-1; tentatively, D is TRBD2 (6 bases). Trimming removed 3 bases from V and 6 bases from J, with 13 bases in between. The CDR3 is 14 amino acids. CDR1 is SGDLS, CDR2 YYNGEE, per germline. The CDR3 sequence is CASSGPGRGNEQFF. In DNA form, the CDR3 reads TGTGCCAGCAGCGGCCCCGGGAGAGGCAATGAGCAGTTCTTC.

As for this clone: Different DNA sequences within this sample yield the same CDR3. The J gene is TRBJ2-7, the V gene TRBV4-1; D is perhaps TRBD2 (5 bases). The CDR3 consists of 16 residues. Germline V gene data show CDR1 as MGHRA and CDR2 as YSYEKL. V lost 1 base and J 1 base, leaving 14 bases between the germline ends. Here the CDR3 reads CASSQVGGGSSYEQYF. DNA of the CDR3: TGCGCCAGCAGCCAAGTTGGCGGAGGCTCGTCCTACGAGCAGTACTTC.

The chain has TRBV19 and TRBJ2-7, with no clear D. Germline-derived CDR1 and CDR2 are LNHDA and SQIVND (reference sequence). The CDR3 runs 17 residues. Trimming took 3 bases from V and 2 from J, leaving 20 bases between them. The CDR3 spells CASSIVTSVSSTYEQYF. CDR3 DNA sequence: TGTGCCAGTAGTATCGTGACTTCTGTAAGTTCGACCTACGAGCAGTACTTC. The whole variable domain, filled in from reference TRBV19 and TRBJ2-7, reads DGGITQSPKYLFRKEGQNVTLSCEQNLNHDAMYWYRQDPGQGLRLIYYSQIVNDFQKGDIAEGYSVSREKKESFPLTVTSAQKNPTAFYLCASSIVTSVSSTYEQYFGPGTRLTVT.

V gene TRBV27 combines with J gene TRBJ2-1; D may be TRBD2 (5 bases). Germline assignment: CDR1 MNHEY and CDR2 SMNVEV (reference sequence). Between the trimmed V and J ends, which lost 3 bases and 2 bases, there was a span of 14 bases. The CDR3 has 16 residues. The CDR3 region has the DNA TGTGCCAGCAGTTTCTTGGGGAGTCTGCCCTACAATGAGCAGTTCTTC. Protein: CASSFLGSLPYNEQFF.

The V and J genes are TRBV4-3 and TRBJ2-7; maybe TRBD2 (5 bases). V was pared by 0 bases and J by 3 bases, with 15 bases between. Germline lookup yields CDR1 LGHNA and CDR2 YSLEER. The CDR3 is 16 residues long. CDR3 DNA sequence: TGCGCCAGCAGCCAAGATCGGGAACAGAGTGTCTACGAGCAGTACTTC. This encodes CASSQDREQSVYEQYF.

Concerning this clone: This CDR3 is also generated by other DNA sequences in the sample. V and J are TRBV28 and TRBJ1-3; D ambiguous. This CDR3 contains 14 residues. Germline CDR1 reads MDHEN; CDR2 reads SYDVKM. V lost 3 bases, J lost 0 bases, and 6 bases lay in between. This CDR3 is CASSLWSSGNTIYF. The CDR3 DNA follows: TGTGCCAGCAGTTTGTGGTCCTCTGGAAACACCATATATTTT.

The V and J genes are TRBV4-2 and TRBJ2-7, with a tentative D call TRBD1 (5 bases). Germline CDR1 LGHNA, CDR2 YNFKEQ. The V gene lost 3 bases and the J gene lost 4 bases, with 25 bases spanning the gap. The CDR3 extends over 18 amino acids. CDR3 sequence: CASSHTKQTVGKIYEQYF. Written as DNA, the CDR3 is TGTGCCAGCAGCCATACTAAACAGACAGTGGGAAAAATTTACGAGCAGTACTTC.

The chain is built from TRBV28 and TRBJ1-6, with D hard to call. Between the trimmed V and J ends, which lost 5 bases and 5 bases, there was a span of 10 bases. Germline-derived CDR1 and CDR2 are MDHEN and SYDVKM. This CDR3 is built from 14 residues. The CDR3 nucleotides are TGTGCCAGCAGTCCCGGGCCTGATAATTCACCCCTCCACTTT. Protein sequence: CASSPGPDNSPLHF. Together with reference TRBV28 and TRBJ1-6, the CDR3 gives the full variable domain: DVKVTQSSRYLVKRTGEKVFLECVQDMDHENMFWYRQDPGLGLRLIYFSYDVKMKEKGDIPEGYSVSREKKERFSLILESASTNQTSMYLCASSPGPDNSPLHFGNGTRLTVT.